This T cell receptor (beta chain) stems from a study of blood T cell repertoires in COVID-19. Overall study context: The samples span acute and convalescent COVID-19 from the United States, Italy and Spain.

Method: immunoSEQ multiplex PCR; TCRdb's copy keeps in-frame clones and lacks some. The profile shows over 130,000 clones, roughly four fifths of them singletons. From germline, CDR1 is LNHDA and CDR2 SQIVND (reference sequence). Unmatched junction bases numbered 9, after V lost 5 bases and J lost 5 bases. The CDR3 has 16 residues. Those who participated ranged in age from roughly 18 to 89 years and resided in about two dozen US areas. Which cohort a participant joined came from the clinical history participants gave. What was sequenced was PBMCs or T cells enriched from blood (not recorded which). The clonotype was recovered from a woman in her forties or fifties with acute COVID-19. The genes are TRBV19 and TRBJ2-1; 10 nucleotides match TRBD2. The CDR3 bases are TGTGCCAGTAGTTCCCTGGGACTAGCGCTTAACAATGAGCAGTTCTTC. Translated: CASSSLGLALNNEQFF.